Following are 25 T cell receptor beta chains from one sample sequenced in a study of blood T cell repertoires in COVID-19. Clones were sequenced by immunoSEQ multiplex PCR, and TCRdb holds only the in-frame ones, with some missing. The sample comprises 250,000 or so clones, around 87% of which are singletons, and approximately 7.2% rests with the top ten. Material for sequencing was peripheral blood. All receptors come from a woman between 65 and 79 years old with active or convalescent COVID-19.

V and J are TRBV6-5 and TRBJ2-7; tentatively, D is TRBD1 (6 bases). Per germline, CDR1 MNHEY and CDR2 SVGAGI. There are 15 residues in the CDR3. Trimming removed 5 bases from V and 5 bases from J, with 19 bases in between. CDR3 bases: TGTGCCAGCAGTCCTTGGGGGCGCAGGTCAAACGAGCAGTACTTC. Encoded protein: CASSPWGRRSNEQYF.

The chain carries TRBV7-2 and TRBJ2-1; 11 bases align to TRBD2. This CDR3 contains 14 residues. Germline CDR1 and CDR2: SGHTA and FQGNSA. The junction had 5 bases not matched to a gene; V was cut back by 3 bases and J by 10 bases. CDR3 sequence reads: CASSLASGGREQFF. CDR3 DNA: TGTGCCAGCAGCTTGGCTAGCGGGGGGAGGGAGCAGTTCTTC.

V is TRBV7-2 and J is TRBJ1-2; no clear D gene. Germline V lookup: CDR1 SGHTA, CDR2 FQGNSA. The CDR3 is made up of 13 amino acids. V lost 2 bases and J lost 8, with 12 bases in between. The chain's CDR3 is CASSLTEGGGYTF. As DNA, the CDR3 is TGTGCCAGCAGCTTAACGGAGGGTGGAGGCTACACCTTC.

This rearrangement joins TRBV18 to TRBJ2-3; 7 nucleotides line up with TRBD1. Per the germline V gene, CDR1 is KGHSH and CDR2 is LQKENI. The CDR3 runs to 16 residues. The V segment lost 5 bases and the J segment 7 bases; nucleotides outside the gene matches: 15. The CDR3 nucleotides are TGTGCCAGCTCATCTCAAGTGGGACAGCCAAGGAATACGCAGTATTTT. Its translation is CASSSQVGQPRNTQYF.

The chain recombines TRBV5-4 with TRBJ1-3; 8 bases align to TRBD1. The CDR3 loop spans 16 amino acids. With 4 bases clipped from V and 0 bases from J, the junction kept 6 bases outside the gene matches. The germline gives CDR1 SGHNT, CDR2 YYREEE (reference sequence). CDR3 loop: CASSLDRAASGNTIYF. DNA for the CDR3: TGTGCCAGCAGCCTGGACAGGGCAGCCTCTGGAAACACCATATATTTT.

J is TRBJ2-3 and V is TRBV2, with a possible D match to TRBD2 (5 bases). CDR3 length: 12 residues. Germline V gene data show CDR1 as SNHLY and CDR2 as FYNNEI. V lost 6 bases, J lost 4 bases, and 8 bases lay in between. CDR3 sequence: CASSELADTQYF. In nucleotides, the CDR3 is TGTGCCAGCAGCGAACTAGCAGATACGCAGTATTTT.

Only a few counts were recorded for this clone. This chain uses TRBV18 with TRBJ1-4; TRBD1 is a possible D gene (5 bases). This CDR3 comprises 15 residues. With 2 bases removed from V and 0 bases from J, the gap between germline ends came to 7 bases. Germline V gene lookup returns CDR1 KGHSH and CDR2 LQKENI. The CDR3 region is CASSPGGATNEKLFF. The CDR3 DNA is TGTGCCAGCTCACCAGGAGGGGCAACTAATGAAAAACTGTTTTTT.

This clone was seen only once. The chain uses TRBV7-3 and TRBJ2-3; no firm D call. Germline loops: CDR1 SGHTA, CDR2 FQGTGA. Trimming removed 1 base from V and 2 bases from J, with 7 bases in between. The CDR3 is made up of 14 amino acids. The CDR3 is CASSLNSPTDTQYF. CDR3 in DNA: TGTGCCAGCAGCTTAAACAGTCCCACAGATACGCAGTATTTT.

The V and J genes are TRBV7-2 and TRBJ2-5; 10 nucleotides align to TRBD1. The CDR3 spans 15 residues. V dropped 5 bases and J dropped 5; count of bases not matched to a gene: 8. From germline, CDR1 is SGHTA and CDR2 FQGNSA. The CDR3 region has the DNA TGTGCCAGCAGCGCAGACAGGGGGCTACCTGAGACCCAGTACTTC. Residues: CASSADRGLPETQYF. Full variable domain (remainder filled in from reference TRBV7-2 and TRBJ2-5): GAGVSQSPSNKVTEKGKDVELRCDPISGHTALYWYRQSLGQGLEFLIYFQGNSAPDKSGLPSDRFSAERTGGSVSTLTIQRTQQEDSAVYLCASSADRGLPETQYFGPGTRLLVL.

The chain has TRBV3-1 (or the pseudogene TRBV3-2) and TRBJ1-2, with TRBD1 matching over 11 bases. Germline V gene data show CDR1 as LGHDT and CDR2 as YNNKEL (reference sequence). J was trimmed by 8 bases and V by 0 bases; bases with no gene match: 14. The CDR3 extends over 18 amino acids. This chain's CDR3 is CASSQEEGWTGGLWGYTF. The CDR3 DNA reads TGTGCCAGCAGCCAAGAAGAAGGTTGGACAGGGGGCCTCTGGGGCTACACCTTC.

This clone was observed a handful of times. This chain connects TRBV6-1 to TRBJ1-2, with D uncertain. This CDR3 has 14 residues. V was shortened by 0 bases and J by 8 bases, with 13 bases between the two germline ends. Germline lookup yields CDR1 MNHNS and CDR2 SASEGT. CDR3: CASSEALRVGGYTF. The CDR3 DNA follows: TGTGCCAGCAGTGAAGCTCTCCGGGTAGGCGGCTACACCTTC.

The chain carries TRBV6-5 and TRBJ2-3; 7 positions match TRBD2. V was pared by 4 bases and J by 0 bases, with 4 bases of the junction left unmatched. The CDR3 is 15 amino acids. Germline CDR1 MNHEY, CDR2 SVGAGI. CDR3 in amino acids: CASSFSRGSTDTQYF. The CDR3 DNA follows: TGTGCCAGCAGTTTTTCGCGGGGGAGCACAGATACGCAGTATTTT.

The rearrangement uses TRBV4-1 and TRBJ1-4; 7 positions match TRBD1. V shed 3 bases and J 5 bases; nucleotides not matched to a gene: 3. The CDR3 extends over 14 amino acids. The V gene's germline CDR1 is MGHRA and CDR2 YSYEKL. This CDR3 reads CASSHAGQNEKLFF. The CDR3 DNA is TGCGCCAGCAGCCATGCGGGACAGAATGAAAAACTGTTTTTT.

This chain links TRBV28 with TRBJ2-7, with 7 positions matching TRBD1. Germline CDR1 MDHEN, CDR2 SYDVKM. CDR3 size: 14 residues. The J segment lost 3 bases and the V segment lost 3 bases, leaving 5 bases of the junction unmatched. CDR3 sequence (DNA): TGTGCCAGCAGTTTTGGGACAGCGAACTACGAGCAGTACTTC. It is translated as CASSFGTANYEQYF.

V usage is TRBV18 and J usage is TRBJ1-1; D is undetermined. With 6 bases removed from V and 0 bases from J, the gap between germline ends came to 11 bases. Looked up from germline, CDR1 is KGHSH and CDR2 is LQKENI. The CDR3 has 14 residues. CDR3 protein: CASSPMKLNTEAFF. The CDR3 bases are TGTGCCAGCTCCCCCATGAAGCTGAACACTGAAGCTTTCTTT.

The chain joins TRBV10-1 to TRBJ2-1; a weak D match, TRBD1 (6 bases). This CDR3 has 14 amino acids. Germline CDR1 is WNHNN and CDR2 is SYGVQD (reference sequence). V lost 4 bases and J lost 9, with 16 bases in between. The CDR3 DNA is TGCGCCAGCAGTGTTTCAGGGGTAAGGACTGAGCAGTTCTTC. Translating gives CASSVSGVRTEQFF.

The chain links TRBV5-1 to TRBJ1-6; perhaps TRBD1 as D (6 bases). CDR1 and CDR2 from the germline V gene are SGHRS and YFSETQ. The CDR3 runs to 14 residues. V was trimmed by 5 bases and J by 5 bases, leaving 11 bases between them. The CDR3 DNA follows: TGCGCCAGCAGGCGGACAGACGATAATTCACCCCTCCACTTT. This translates into CASRRTDDNSPLHF.

The chain is built from TRBV6-5 and TRBJ1-2; D uncertain. This CDR3 is 13 amino acids long. Between the trimmed V and J ends, which lost 6 bases and 4 bases, there was a span of 12 bases. CDR1 and CDR2 from the germline V gene are MNHEY and SVGAGI. This chain's CDR3 is CASSRSTVYGYTF. CDR3 DNA: TGTGCCAGCAGCCGATCCACAGTCTATGGCTACACCTTC.

The gene calls are TRBV3-1 (or the pseudogene TRBV3-2) and TRBJ1-1; TRBD1 might be the D (5 bases). The CDR3 is 13 amino acids. Germline values: CDR1 LGHDT, CDR2 YNNKEL (reference sequence). Trimming removed 10 bases from V and 2 bases from J, with 14 bases in between. CDR3 in amino acids: CAIQRGINTEAFF. DNA for the CDR3: TGTGCCATACAGCGGGGGATAAACACTGAAGCTTTCTTT.

This clone was picked up one time. One junction end does not reproduce the germline sequence, and a read error may be involved. The gene calls are TRBV5-6 and TRBJ2-7; 8 positions agree with TRBD1. CDR1 and CDR2 from the germline V gene are SGHDT and YYEEEE. The CDR3 totals 11 residues. As DNA, the CDR3 is TGTGCCAGCAGCAGATACGGGACAGGATTCTTC. Its protein product is CASSRYGTGFF.

The chain links TRBV9 to TRBJ2-1, with D unclear. The CDR3 extends over 13 amino acids. V lost 0 bases and J lost 12, with 13 bases in between. The V gene's germline CDR1 is SGDLS and CDR2 YYNGEE. The CDR3 DNA is TGTGCCAGCAGCGTAGAGAGCCGGGTTGGGCAGTTCTTC. Protein: CASSVESRVGQFF.

This chain joins TRBV29-1 and TRBJ1-2, with TRBD1 identical over 7 bases. The germline V gene has CDR1 SQVTM and CDR2 ANQGSEA. V lost 4 bases and J lost 7; bases outside the gene matches: 12. The CDR3 contains 14 residues. The chain's CDR3 is CSVGGDSIRGGYTF. Written as DNA, the CDR3 is TGCAGCGTTGGAGGGGACAGTATTCGGGGTGGCTACACCTTC. Filled out from reference TRBV29-1 and TRBJ1-2, the complete variable domain reads SAVISQKPSRDICQRGTSLTIQCQVDSQVTMMFWYRQQPGQSLTLIATANQGSEATYESGFVIDKFPISRPNLTFSTLTVSNMSPEDSSIYLCSVGGDSIRGGYTFGSGTRLTVV.

J is TRBJ1-1 and V is TRBV27; 7 nucleotides agree with TRBD1. The V segment lost 3 bases and the J segment 4 bases; nucleotides outside the gene matches: 8. The CDR3 covers 15 residues. CDR1 MNHEY and CDR2 SMNVEV come from the germline V gene (reference sequence). This CDR3 reads CASSLGRGFTTEAFF. The CDR3 DNA reads as TGTGCCAGCAGTTTGGGCAGGGGGTTTACCACTGAAGCTTTCTTT.

This clone was seen a few times. Other nucleotide sequences in the sample specify the same CDR3. This sequence joins TRBV12-3 or TRBV12-4 and TRBJ1-5; D ambiguous. V dropped 4 bases and J dropped 7 bases, with 8 bases sitting between them. This CDR3 contains 12 residues. CDR3 region: CASSSGGQPQHF. The CDR3 DNA reads TGTGCCAGCAGTTCCGGAGGGCAGCCCCAGCATTTT.

This clone came up a few times. The chain couples TRBV9 to TRBJ1-2, with D uncertain. Looked up from germline, CDR1 is SGDLS and CDR2 is YYNGEE. The V and J ends lost 7 bases and 4 bases respectively, with 17 bases between them. This CDR3 has 14 residues. The CDR3: CASSAGPEAYGYTF. The CDR3 DNA is TGTGCCAGCTCCGCAGGACCGGAGGCCTATGGCTACACCTTC.